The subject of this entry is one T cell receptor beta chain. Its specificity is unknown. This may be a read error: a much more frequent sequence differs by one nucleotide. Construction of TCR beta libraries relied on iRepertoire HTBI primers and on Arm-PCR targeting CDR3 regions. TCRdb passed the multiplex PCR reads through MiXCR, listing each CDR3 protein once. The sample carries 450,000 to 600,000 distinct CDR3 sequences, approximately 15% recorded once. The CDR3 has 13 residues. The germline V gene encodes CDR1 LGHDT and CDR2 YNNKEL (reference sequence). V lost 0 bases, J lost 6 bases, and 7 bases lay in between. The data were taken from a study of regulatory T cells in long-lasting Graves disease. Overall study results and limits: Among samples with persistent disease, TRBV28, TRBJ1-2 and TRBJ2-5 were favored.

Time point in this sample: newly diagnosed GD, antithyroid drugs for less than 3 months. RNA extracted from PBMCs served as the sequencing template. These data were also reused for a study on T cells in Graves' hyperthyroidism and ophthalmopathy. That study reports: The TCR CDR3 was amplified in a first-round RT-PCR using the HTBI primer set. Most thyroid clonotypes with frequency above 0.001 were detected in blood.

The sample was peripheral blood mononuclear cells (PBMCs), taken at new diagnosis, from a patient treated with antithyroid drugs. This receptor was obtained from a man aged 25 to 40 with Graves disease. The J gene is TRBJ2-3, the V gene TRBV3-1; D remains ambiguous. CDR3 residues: CASSQEGLDTQYF. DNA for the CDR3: TGTGCCAGCAGCCAAGAAGGGCTGGATACGCAGTATTTT.